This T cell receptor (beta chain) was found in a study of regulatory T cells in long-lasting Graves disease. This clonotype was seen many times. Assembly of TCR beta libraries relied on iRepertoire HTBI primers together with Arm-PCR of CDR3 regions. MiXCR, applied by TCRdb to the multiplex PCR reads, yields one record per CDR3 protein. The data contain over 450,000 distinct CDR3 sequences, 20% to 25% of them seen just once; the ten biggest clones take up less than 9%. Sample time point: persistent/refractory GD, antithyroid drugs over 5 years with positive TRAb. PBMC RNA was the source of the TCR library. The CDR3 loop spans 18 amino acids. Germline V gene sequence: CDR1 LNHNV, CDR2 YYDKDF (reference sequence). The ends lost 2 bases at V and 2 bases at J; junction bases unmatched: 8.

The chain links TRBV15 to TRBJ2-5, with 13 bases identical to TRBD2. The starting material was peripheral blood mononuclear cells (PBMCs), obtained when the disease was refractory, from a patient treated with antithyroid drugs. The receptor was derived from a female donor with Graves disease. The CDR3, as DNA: TGTGCCACCAGCAGACTAGTGGGACTAGCGGGACGACAAGAGACCCAGTACTTC. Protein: CATSRLVGLAGRQETQYF. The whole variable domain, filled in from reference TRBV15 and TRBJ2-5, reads DAMVIQNPRYQVTQFGKPVTLSCSQTLNHNVMYWYQQKSSQAPKLLFHYYDKDFNNEADTPDNFQSRRPNTSFCFLDIRSPGLGDTAMYLCATSRLVGLAGRQETQYFGPGTRLLVL.